This TCR beta chain was identified in a study of cytomegalovirus exposure and HLA in healthy donors. The wider study: The 90 to 150 validation repertoires used the same platform as the 666 first-cohort repertoires, a later analysis reported.

Points from the study as a whole: The classifier, whose performance was assessed in both the original and validation cohorts, reportedly diagnosed cytomegalovirus status with high specificity and sensitivity. It was around 160 TCR beta chains that were listed as cytomegalovirus-associated.

On this clone: Its antigen is as yet unknown.

V gave up 8 bases and J gave up 13 bases; unmatched junction bases: 13. The V gene's germline CDR1 is MDHEN and CDR2 SYDVKM. CDR3 size: 13 residues. The assay was immunoSEQ multiplex PCR, and TCRdb's table has in-frame clones only and misses some. This table holds about 250,000 clones, more than 75% found once. The chain carries TRBV28 and TRBJ1-2; 10 bases align to TRBD1. The TCR sequence derives from a man between 18 and 29 years old in good health and CMV-seropositive. The specimen sequenced was PBMCs. The CDR3 sequence is CASETGQGVVSTF. CDR3 nucleotides: TGTGCCAGCGAAACTGGACAGGGGGTAGTAAGCACCTTC.